Following are 6 T cell receptor beta chains from one sample sequenced in a study of CD8+CD57+ T cells in acquired aplastic anemia. TCR beta VDJ and CDR3 profiling used genomic DNA as template. TCRdb analysed the reads with MiXCR anew, one entry per CDR3 protein. The sample consists of some 120,000 distinct CDR3 sequences, less than 50% of them appearing once. CD8+CD57+ cell expansion, shown by flow cytometry, had occurred in the patients selected for sequencing. The sample comprised sorted CD4+, CD8+, or CD8+CD57+ T cells (not recorded which) from PBMCs. The receptor source for this set is a human donor with aplastic anemia.

The chain couples TRBV2 to TRBJ2-5, with a tentative D call TRBD1 (5 bases). CDR1 is SNHLY, CDR2 FYNNEI, per germline. Between the trimmed V and J ends, which lost 6 bases and 4 bases, there was a span of 9 bases. There are 12 residues in the CDR3. The CDR3 sequence: CASRGQGETQYF. The CDR3 DNA sequence: TGTGCCAGCAGGGGGCAAGGAGAGACCCAGTACTTC.

This clonotype was counted many times. The chain uses TRBV19 and TRBJ2-3; tentatively, D is TRBD1 (6 bases). The CDR3 has 16 amino acids. Germline CDR1 LNHDA, CDR2 SQIVND (reference sequence). V was trimmed by 2 bases and J by 0 bases, leaving 12 bases between them. CDR3 DNA: TGTGCCAGTAGTATATCAGGGGTATCAAGCACAGATACGCAGTATTTT. Its translation: CASSISGVSSTDTQYF.

A remark on this clonotype: A read error may be the cause here, since a much bigger clone is one base away. This chain uses TRBV7-9 with TRBJ1-3; 8 positions agree with TRBD1. This CDR3 spans 17 amino acids. Per germline, CDR1 SEHNR and CDR2 FQNEAQ (reference sequence). CDR3 in amino acids: CASSFLSVNRGINAIYF. CDR3 bases: TGTGCCAGCAGCTTCCTTTCCGTCAACAGGGGGATAAACGCCATATATTTT.

V and J are TRBV3-1 and TRBJ2-2; D is ambiguous. V lost 1 base and J lost 6, with 6 bases in between. Germline loops: CDR1 LGHDT, CDR2 YNNKEL (reference sequence). The CDR3 has 13 amino acids. CDR3 loop: CASSQVRAGELFF. Here the CDR3 DNA reads TGTGCCAGCAGCCAAGTAAGGGCCGGGGAGCTGTTTTTT. The whole variable domain, filled in from reference TRBV3-1 and TRBJ2-2, reads DTAVSQTPKYLVTQMGNDKSIKCEQNLGHDTMYWYKQDSKKFLKIMFSYNNKELIINETVPNRFSPKSPDKAHLNLHINSLELGDSAVYFCASSQVRAGELFFGEGSRLTVL.

V usage is TRBV29-1 and J usage is TRBJ1-1; tentatively, D is TRBD1 (6 bases). Germline V gives CDR1 SQVTM, CDR2 ANQGSEA. This CDR3 spans 15 amino acids. V was clipped by 4 bases and J by 1 base, with 16 bases between them. This CDR3 reads CSVGGGGAPNTEAFF. The DNA of the CDR3 is TGCAGCGTTGGAGGAGGGGGGGCGCCGAACACTGAAGCTTTCTTT.

This clonotype has a count of ten or more. This chain joins TRBV5-6 and TRBJ2-7; D is uncertain. The germline gives CDR1 SGHDT, CDR2 YYEEEE. Trimming removed 0 bases at V and 2 bases at J, with 6 bases between. The CDR3 has 13 residues. CDR3 bases: TGTGCCAGCAGCTTGGATGCGACCTACGAGCAGTACGTC. This translates into CASSLDATYEQYV.